What follows describes a single T cell receptor beta chain. Produced via immunoSEQ multiplex PCR; TCRdb's table is partial and in-frame only. The sample includes tens of thousands of clones, 80% to 90% of them seen just once. These data are taken from a study of OX40 agonist ivuxolimab in advanced cancers. This CDR3 spans 15 amino acids. CDR1 and CDR2 from the germline V gene are ENHRY and SYGVKD. Trimming took 9 bases from V and 6 from J, leaving 23 bases between them. The TCR originated in an adult with an advanced solid tumor such as melanoma, head and neck, liver or kidney cancer. The material was CD4+ or CD8+ T cells sorted from blood, obtained in a trial of the OX40 agonist ivuxolimab. The chain links TRBV10-3 to TRBJ1-2; D unclear. The CDR3 coding sequence is TGTGCCATTTCCCTCCGGCCCGGACGAACCGATGGCTACACCTTC. This codes for CAISLRPGRTDGYTF.